A selection of T cell receptor beta chains follows, all from one sample in a study of Ad26.COV2.S vaccination and SARS-CoV-2 variants. Clones were read by immunoSEQ multiplex PCR, and TCRdb kept only the in-frame ones, dropping some. The sample consists of about 390,000 clones, around 85% of them appearing once. The sample in question was peripheral blood, obtained in a trial of Ad26.COV2.S vaccine versus placebo. The receptors here all came from a person aged 18-65 years who received the Ad26.COV2.S COVID-19 vaccine or a placebo. Each CDR3 is given with its conserved first and last residue. A D gene is named only where the DNA matches it firmly. Rows give clone size only sometimes, using once, few, many, or a class for an expanded clone.

V: TRBV7-2
size: few
J: TRBJ1-6
D: TRBD1
CDR3: CASSSPLTGYNSPLHF
DNA: TGTGCCAGCAGCTCACCACTGACAGGGTATAATTCACCCCTCCACTTT

V: TRBV5-1
size: .
J: TRBJ1-1
D: .
CDR3: CASSPRGANTEAFF
DNA: TGCGCCAGCAGCCCTAGAGGGGCGAACACTGAAGCTTTCTTT

V: TRBV19
size: .
J: TRBJ1-1
D: TRBD1
CDR3: CASSIGQGGMNTEAFF
DNA: TGTGCCAGTAGTATAGGACAGGGTGGGATGAACACTGAAGCTTTCTTT

V: TRBV7-2
size: .
J: TRBJ2-2
D: .
CDR3: CASSGQNTGELFF
DNA: TGTGCCAGCAGCGGACAGAACACCGGGGAGCTGTTTTTT

V: TRBV6-5
size: .
J: TRBJ2-7
D: .
CDR3: CASSKNREPYEQYF
DNA: TGTGCCAGCAGCAAAAACAGGGAACCCTACGAGCAGTACTTC

V: TRBV5-1
size: .
J: TRBJ2-7
D: .
CDR3: CASSLVTDEQYF
DNA: TGCGCCAGCAGCTTGGTTACCGACGAGCAGTACTTC

V: TRBV7-9
size: .
J: TRBJ2-5
D: .
CDR3: CASSLGLTGPQQYF
DNA: TGTGCCAGCAGCTTAGGCCTTACTGGGCCACAGCAGTACTTC

V: TRBV12-3/TRBV12-4
size: .
J: TRBJ1-2
D: .
CDR3: CASSPLVENGYTF
DNA: TGTGCCAGCAGTCCCCTCGTGGAAAATGGCTACACCTTC

V: TRBV4-1
size: .
J: TRBJ1-2
D: .
CDR3: CASSQGGSNYGYTF
DNA: TGCGCCAGCAGCCAAGGGGGTTCCAACTATGGCTACACCTTC

V: TRBV5-5
size: .
J: TRBJ2-2
D: .
CDR3: CASSLSGELFF
DNA: TGTGCCAGCAGCTTGAGCGGGGAGCTGTTTTTT

V: TRBV2
size: .
J: TRBJ1-5
D: .
CDR3: CASTLYRNQPQHF
DNA: TGTGCCAGCACCCTATACAGGAATCAGCCCCAGCATTTT

V: TRBV6-5
size: .
J: TRBJ1-4
D: .
CDR3: CASTSTRTSEKLFF
DNA: TGTGCCAGCACCTCGACAAGAACTAGCGAAAAACTGTTTTTT

V: TRBV7-8
size: few
J: TRBJ1-6
D: .
CDR3: CASSSGTSSSPLHF
DNA: TGTGCCAGCAGCTCCGGGACATCTAGTTCACCCCTCCACTTT

V: TRBV5-1
size: .
J: TRBJ1-1
D: .
CDR3: CASSLTSPGARGNTEAFF
DNA: TGCGCCAGCAGCTTGACCTCGCCGGGCGCGAGAGGAAACACTGAAGCTTTCTTT

V: TRBV5-6
size: .
J: TRBJ2-1
D: TRBD2
CDR3: CASSLERGAYNEQFF
DNA: TGTGCCAGCAGCTTGGAGCGGGGGGCTTACAATGAGCAGTTCTTC

V: TRBV5-4
size: .
J: TRBJ2-5
D: .
CDR3: CASSLYIDWGGRKTQYF
DNA: TGTGCCAGCAGCTTGTATATCGATTGGGGGGGCAGGAAGACCCAGTACTTC

V: TRBV27
size: .
J: TRBJ2-2
D: .
CDR3: CASRTMAWNTGELFF
DNA: TGTGCCAGCAGAACTATGGCCTGGAACACCGGGGAGCTGTTTTTT

V: TRBV6-1
size: .
J: TRBJ2-2
D: .
CDR3: CASSDWRGGELFF
DNA: TGTGCCAGCAGTGATTGGCGTGGCGGGGAGCTGTTTTTT

V: TRBV3-1/TRBV3-2
size: .
J: TRBJ1-1
D: .
CDR3: CASSPQGYHFDTEAFF
DNA: TGTGCCAGCAGCCCACAGGGTTACCATTTTGACACTGAAGCTTTCTTT

V: TRBV5-5
size: .
J: TRBJ1-1
D: .
CDR3: CASSSYRPNTEAFF
DNA: TGTGCCAGCAGCTCTTATCGGCCGAACACTGAAGCTTTCTTT

V: TRBV7-2
size: .
J: TRBJ1-3
D: .
CDR3: CASSLRGSGGNTIYF
DNA: TGTGCCAGCAGCTTACGGGGTTCTGGGGGAAACACCATATATTTT

V: TRBV11-1
size: .
J: TRBJ1-3
D: .
CDR3: CASSLTNSGNTIYF
DNA: TGTGCCAGCAGCCTAACAAACTCTGGAAACACCATATATTTT

V: TRBV27
size: .
J: TRBJ2-7
D: .
CDR3: CASRPELSYEQYF
DNA: TGTGCCAGCAGACCAGAGCTTTCCTACGAGCAGTACTTC

V: TRBV11-2
size: .
J: TRBJ1-4
D: .
CDR3: CASSDNQKLFF
DNA: TGTGCCAGCAGCGATAATCAAAAACTGTTTTTT

V: TRBV5-1
size: once
J: TRBJ1-1
D: .
CDR3: CASSLSSWNTEAFF
DNA: TGCGCCAGCAGCTTGAGCAGTTGGAACACTGAAGCTTTCTTT

V: TRBV5-1
size: .
J: TRBJ1-3
D: TRBD1
CDR3: CASSLVGGGNTIYF
DNA: TGCGCCAGCAGCTTGGTAGGGGGCGGAAACACCATATATTTT

V: TRBV2
size: .
J: TRBJ1-2
D: TRBD1
CDR3: CATLRERTGPYGYTF
DNA: TGTGCCACCCTAAGGGAACGGACAGGCCCCTATGGCTACACCTTC

V: TRBV7-6
size: .
J: TRBJ2-2
D: .
CDR3: CASSPGTMNTGELFF
DNA: TGTGCCAGCAGCCCAGGGACAATGAACACCGGGGAGCTGTTTTTT

V: TRBV27
size: .
J: TRBJ2-5
D: .
CDR3: CASSLNRQETQYF
DNA: TGTGCCAGCAGTTTAAACAGACAAGAGACCCAGTACTTC

V: TRBV7-9
size: .
J: TRBJ2-3
D: TRBD2
CDR3: CASRNDYSGTHTDTQYF
DNA: TGTGCCAGCAGAAACGACTATAGCGGGACACACACAGATACGCAGTATTTT

V: TRBV12-3/TRBV12-4
size: .
J: TRBJ1-2
D: .
CDR3: CASSFGLGYTF
DNA: TGTGCCAGCAGTTTCGGGTTGGGCTACACCTTC

V: TRBV6-5
size: once
J: TRBJ1-5
D: .
CDR3: CASENQGYSNQPQHF
DNA: TGTGCCAGCGAGAATCAGGGATATAGCAATCAGCCCCAGCATTTT

V: TRBV7-8
size: .
J: TRBJ2-1
D: .
CDR3: CASSPIPANYNEQFF
DNA: TGTGCCAGCAGCCCCATCCCAGCGAACTACAATGAGCAGTTCTTC

V: TRBV6-5
size: .
J: TRBJ1-6
D: .
CDR3: CASSSGLPSSPLHF
DNA: TGTGCCAGCAGTTCGGGCCTCCCAAGTTCACCCCTCCACTTT

V: TRBV2
size: .
J: TRBJ1-1
D: .
CDR3: CASRLQTGSAEAFF
DNA: TGTGCCAGCAGACTCCAAACAGGGTCGGCTGAAGCTTTCTTT

V: TRBV7-9
size: once
J: TRBJ1-3
D: .
CDR3: CASSLRQDPKSGNTIYF
DNA: TGTGCCAGCAGCCTTAGACAGGACCCGAAATCTGGAAACACCATATATTTT

V: TRBV18
size: .
J: TRBJ2-6
D: TRBD1
CDR3: CASSPTTGTGANVLTF
DNA: TGTGCCAGCTCACCGACGACAGGGACGGGGGCCAACGTCCTGACTTTC